Listed below are T cell receptor beta chains from one sample, sequenced in a study of cytomegalovirus exposure and HLA in healthy donors. TCRdb keeps only in-frame clones here, not all; method: immunoSEQ multiplex PCR. The repertoire holds about 99,000 clones, with approximately 73% as singletons. Sequencing input: PBMCs. The receptors come from a woman aged 18-29 years in good health and CMV-seropositive. CDR3s include the opening cysteine and the closing phenylalanine or tryptophan. The D gene is left open where the match is weak. Clone size is not always given. Where it is, it says once, few, many or a class for expanded clones.

d_gene,j_gene,v_gene,abundance,CDR3nt,CDR3aa
-,TRBJ1-5,TRBV6-4,-,TGTGCCAGCAGTGACTTGGGGGGAAATCAGCCCCAGCATTTT,CASSDLGGNQPQHF
-,TRBJ2-7,TRBV4-3,-,TGCGCCAGCAGCCGGGCTGGGGGGCGGGGGAGCTCCTACGAGCAGTACTTC,CASSRAGGRGSSYEQYF
TRBD2,TRBJ2-1,TRBV27,-,TGTGCCAGCAGCACCCTAAGGTTGGGACTAGTATACAATGAGCAGTTCTTC,CASSTLRLGLVYNEQFF
TRBD2,TRBJ2-1,TRBV6-1,-,TGTGCCAGCAGTGACAGACTAGCGGGAGGGTCGGTTGAGCAGTTCTTC,CASSDRLAGGSVEQFF
-,TRBJ2-5,TRBV18,-,TGTGCCAGCTCACCCACAGGGCCCGGGGAGACCCAGTACTTC,CASSPTGPGETQYF
-,TRBJ1-2,TRBV6-5,-,TGTGCCAGCAGTTACCCGGGAGGGTATGGCTACACCTTC,CASSYPGGYGYTF
-,TRBJ2-3,TRBV7-3,once,TGTGCCAGCAGCTTAATTGCGGGGAGCGCAGATACGCAGTATTTT,CASSLIAGSADTQYF
-,TRBJ1-4,TRBV15,once,TGTGCCACCAGCGAGGGAGCCATTAATGAAAAACTGTTTTTT,CATSEGAINEKLFF
TRBD1,TRBJ2-5,TRBV4-2,-,TGTGCCAGCAGCCAAGATAAGGGGGCCGTGGAGACCCAGTACTTC,CASSQDKGAVETQYF
TRBD1,TRBJ2-5,TRBV5-1,-,TGCGCCAGCAGTCCTACAGGGGAAGGAAAGACCCAGTACTTC,CASSPTGEGKTQYF
-,TRBJ2-7,TRBV25-1,-,TGTGCCAGCAGTCAGGGGACCTACGAGCAGTACTTC,CASSQGTYEQYF
-,TRBJ1-2,TRBV5-4,few,TGTGCCAGCAGCTCAAACAACGATGAGGCTTATGGCTACACCTTC,CASSSNNDEAYGYTF
TRBD2,TRBJ2-3,TRBV7-6,-,TGTGCCAGCAGCCGGACTAGCGGGGGGGCCGCGATGGTTGATACGCAGTATTTT,CASSRTSGGAAMVDTQYF
-,TRBJ1-5,TRBV28,-,TGTGCCAGCAGTTTATCAATGGCAGGTAATCAGCCCCAGCATTTT,CASSLSMAGNQPQHF
-,TRBJ2-5,TRBV9,-,TGTGCCAGCAGCGTAGTTAGCCAAGAGACCCAGTACTTC,CASSVVSQETQYF
TRBD1,TRBJ1-2,TRBV9,-,TGTGCCAGCAGCCTTAGCTATGGGGACAGGCCCTATGGCTACACCTTC,CASSLSYGDRPYGYTF
TRBD1,TRBJ1-1,TRBV20-1,-,TGCAGTGCTCGCCGGGACAGTGAAGCTTTCTTT,CSARRDSEAFF